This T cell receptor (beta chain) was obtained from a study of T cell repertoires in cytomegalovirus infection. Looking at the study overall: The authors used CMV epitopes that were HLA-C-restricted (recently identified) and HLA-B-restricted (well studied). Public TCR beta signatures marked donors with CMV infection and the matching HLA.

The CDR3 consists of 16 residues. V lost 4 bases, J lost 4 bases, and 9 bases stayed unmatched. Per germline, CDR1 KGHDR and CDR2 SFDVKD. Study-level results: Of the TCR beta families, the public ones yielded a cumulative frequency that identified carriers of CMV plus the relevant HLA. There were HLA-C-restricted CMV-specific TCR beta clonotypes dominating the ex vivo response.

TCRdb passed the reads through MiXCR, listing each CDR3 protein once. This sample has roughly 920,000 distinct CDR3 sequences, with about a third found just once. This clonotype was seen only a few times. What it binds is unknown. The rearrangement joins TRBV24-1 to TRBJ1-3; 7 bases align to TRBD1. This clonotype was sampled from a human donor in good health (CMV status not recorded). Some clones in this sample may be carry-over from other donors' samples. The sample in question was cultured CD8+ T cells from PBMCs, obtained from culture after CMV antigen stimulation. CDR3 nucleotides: TGTGCCACCAGTGACCCCGGGGACAGACGAGGAAACACCATATATTTT. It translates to CATSDPGDRRGNTIYF.